The clone carrying this T cell receptor (beta chain) was seen repeatedly, ten times or more. Its antigen is currently unknown. A junction boundary mismatches the germline segment, possibly from a read error. Clinical symptoms and serum thyroxine were used for diagnosis; TRAb, thyroid ultrasound and orbital computed tomography were also relied on. Using RNA transcripts, the TCR beta CDR3 regions were amplified. In the first round, RT-PCR was carried out with HTBI primers, and a multiplex PCR formed the second round. Via MiXCR, TCRdb re-called the multiplex PCR reads, giving one row per CDR3 protein. The data contain roughly 1.1 million distinct CDR3 sequences, less than 45% of them singletons. This specimen belongs to a study of Graves' ophthalmopathy and Graves' hyperthyroidism. Germline CDR1 and CDR2: SEHNR and FQNEAQ (reference sequence). This CDR3 contains 13 residues. Regarding the study as a whole: An approximately 80% specificity and 87.88% sensitivity were achieved by a 13-signature model that separated ophthalmopathy from stable hyperthyroidism. Among expanded thyroid clonotypes above 0.001 frequency, most also occurred in blood.

The sample consisted of peripheral blood or thyroid tissue (not recorded which). V is TRBV7-9 and J is TRBJ1-1; no reliable D call. This clonotype originated in an adult man with Graves' hyperthyroidism. For the CDR3, the DNA is TGCGCCAGCAGCTTGGTATGGAACACTGAAGCTTTCTTT. Its translation: CASSLVWNTEAFF.